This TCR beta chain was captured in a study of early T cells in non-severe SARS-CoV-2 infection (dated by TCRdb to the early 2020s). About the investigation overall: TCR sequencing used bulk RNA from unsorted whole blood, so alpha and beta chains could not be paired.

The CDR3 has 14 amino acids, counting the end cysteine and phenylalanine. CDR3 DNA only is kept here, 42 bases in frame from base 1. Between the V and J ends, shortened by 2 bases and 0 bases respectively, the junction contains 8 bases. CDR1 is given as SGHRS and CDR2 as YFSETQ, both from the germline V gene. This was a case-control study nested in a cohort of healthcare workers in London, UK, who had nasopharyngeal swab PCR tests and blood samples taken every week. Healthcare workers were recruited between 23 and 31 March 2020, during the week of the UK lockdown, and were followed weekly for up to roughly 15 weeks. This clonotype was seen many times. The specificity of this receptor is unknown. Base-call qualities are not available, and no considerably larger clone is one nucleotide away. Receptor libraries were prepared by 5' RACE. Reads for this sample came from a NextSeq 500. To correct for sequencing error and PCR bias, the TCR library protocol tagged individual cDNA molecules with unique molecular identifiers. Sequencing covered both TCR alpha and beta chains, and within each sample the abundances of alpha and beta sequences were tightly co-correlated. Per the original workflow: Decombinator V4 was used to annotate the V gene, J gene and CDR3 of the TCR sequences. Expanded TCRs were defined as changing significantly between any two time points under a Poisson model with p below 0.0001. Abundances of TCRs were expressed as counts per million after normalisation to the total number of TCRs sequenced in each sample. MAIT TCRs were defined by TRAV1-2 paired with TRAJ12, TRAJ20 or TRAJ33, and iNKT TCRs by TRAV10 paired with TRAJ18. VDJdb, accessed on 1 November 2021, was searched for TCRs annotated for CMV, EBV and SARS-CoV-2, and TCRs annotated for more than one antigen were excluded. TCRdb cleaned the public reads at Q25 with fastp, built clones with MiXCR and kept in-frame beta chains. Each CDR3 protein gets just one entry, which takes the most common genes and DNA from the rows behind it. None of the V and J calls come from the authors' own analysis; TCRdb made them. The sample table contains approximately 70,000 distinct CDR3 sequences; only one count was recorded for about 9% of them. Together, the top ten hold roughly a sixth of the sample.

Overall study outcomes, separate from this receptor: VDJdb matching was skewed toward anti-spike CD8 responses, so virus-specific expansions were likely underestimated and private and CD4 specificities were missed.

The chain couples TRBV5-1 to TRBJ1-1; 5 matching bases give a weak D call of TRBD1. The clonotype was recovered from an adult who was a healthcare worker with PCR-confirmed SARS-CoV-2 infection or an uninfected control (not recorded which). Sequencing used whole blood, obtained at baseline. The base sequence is TGCGCCAGCAGCTTTGGGGACGTGAACACTGAAGCTTTCTTT. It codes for CASSFGDVNTEAFF.